A selection of T cell receptor beta chains follows, all from one sample in a study of shared clonotypes between healthy human individuals. TCRdb keeps only in-frame clones here, not all; method: immunoSEQ multiplex PCR. The sample lists around 560,000 clones, approximately 95% seen once, with about 0.11% in the top ten. The sample taken for sequencing was naive CD8+ T cells sorted from blood. The origin of the receptors is a woman in her twenties or thirties in good health. The CDR3 runs from the conserved cysteine through the conserved F or W. D genes are given only for firm matches. Only some rows state a clone size, as once, few, many or a class for expanded clones.

CDR3nt,CDR3aa,v_gene,j_gene,d_gene,abundance
TGTGCCAGCAGAGATAGCGGGACCTACGAGCAGTACTTC,CASRDSGTYEQYF,TRBV28,TRBJ2-7,TRBD2,-
TGTGCCAGCAGCGCCTACAGGGGGTCCAATCAGCCCCAGCATTTT,CASSAYRGSNQPQHF,TRBV11-3,TRBJ1-5,TRBD1,-
TGTGCCAGCAGTGGTGAAGGCAGCGATGAAAAACTGTTTTTT,CASSGEGSDEKLFF,TRBV2,TRBJ1-4,-,-
TGTGCCAGCAGTTTAAGGGGTTTGGCCTATGGCTACACCTTC,CASSLRGLAYGYTF,TRBV28,TRBJ1-2,-,-
TGTGCCAGCAGCTTGGCCGGGTTGGAAAAGTCACAAGCTTTCTTT,CASSLAGLEKSQAFF,TRBV5-4,TRBJ1-1,-,-
TGTGCCAGCACCCCCTGGGGGGACTCCTACGAGCAGTACTTC,CASTPWGDSYEQYF,TRBV6-1,TRBJ2-7,-,-
TGTGCCAGCAGCTTAGGAGGAGGCACTGAAGCTTTCTTT,CASSLGGGTEAFF,TRBV7-8,TRBJ1-1,-,-
TGCGCCAGCAGCCCCGGGTACGAGCAGTACTTC,CASSPGYEQYF,TRBV5-1,TRBJ2-7,-,-
TGTGCCAGCAGTTTAAGGGCTAGCAATCAGCCCCAGCATTTT,CASSLRASNQPQHF,TRBV28,TRBJ1-5,-,-
TGTGCCAGTAGACCAGAGTGGCCAGAGACCCAGTACTTC,CASRPEWPETQYF,TRBV19,TRBJ2-5,-,-
TGTGCCAGCAGCCGGGGGACAGGGGGGTTACTCTATGGCTACACCTTC,CASSRGTGGLLYGYTF,TRBV5-4,TRBJ1-2,TRBD1,-
TGTGCCAGCAGGATACCCCCTCGGCACGACAATCAGCCCCAGCATTTT,CASRIPPRHDNQPQHF,TRBV28,TRBJ1-5,-,-
TGCGCCAGCGCAACGGGACAGAGGGCCTACGAGCAGTACTTC,CASATGQRAYEQYF,TRBV5-1,TRBJ2-7,TRBD1,-
TGTGCCAGCAGTTTATCGGTAGCGGGAGTGGGGTACGAGCAGTACTTC,CASSLSVAGVGYEQYF,TRBV27,TRBJ2-7,TRBD2,-
TGTGCCAGCAGCTTTACCGGGACAGGGGGCCCGATCGCCGAAAAACTGTTTTTT,CASSFTGTGGPIAEKLFF,TRBV13,TRBJ1-4,TRBD1,-
TGTGCCAGCAGTGGCTTCCCAGAGGGGACCTACGAGCAGTACTTC,CASSGFPEGTYEQYF,TRBV2,TRBJ2-7,-,-
TGTGCCAGCAGCAATAGCGGACACAATGAGCAGTTCTTC,CASSNSGHNEQFF,TRBV7-7,TRBJ2-1,-,few
TGTGCCAGTAGTGTCGACAGCGAGACCCTGGAAGCTTTCTTT,CASSVDSETLEAFF,TRBV19,TRBJ1-1,-,-
TGTGCCACCGGCCAGGGATCGGAAGCTTTCTTT,CATGQGSEAFF,TRBV15,TRBJ1-1,-,-
TGTGCCAGCAGCCTGGGACAGGGGGCCCTAAAATACGAGCAGTACTTC,CASSLGQGALKYEQYF,TRBV11-2,TRBJ2-7,TRBD1,-
TGCGCCAGCAGTGAGGGGTTAGGCGAACCCTACGAGCAGTACTTC,CASSEGLGEPYEQYF,TRBV10-1,TRBJ2-7,-,-
TGCGCCAGCAGCCAACACTTTAGCGGGAGTTCGGGCACCGGGGAGCTGTTTTTT,CASSQHFSGSSGTGELFF,TRBV4-1,TRBJ2-2,TRBD2,-
TGTGCCAGCAGTTACTCGCTAGGGGTCTACGAGCAGTACTTC,CASSYSLGVYEQYF,TRBV6-5,TRBJ2-7,-,once
TGTGCCAGCAGCGTAGACGGCAGGGTCTACGAGCAGTACTTC,CASSVDGRVYEQYF,TRBV9,TRBJ2-7,-,-
TGTGCCAGCAGTGAAATGGGGGGATCAGAGACCCAGTACTTC,CASSEMGGSETQYF,TRBV2,TRBJ2-5,-,-
TGTGCCAGCTCACCCGAAAGCTTTCTTACGTCTGCGGACACTGAAGCTTTCTTT,CASSPESFLTSADTEAFF,TRBV18,TRBJ1-1,-,-
TGTGCCAGCAGCTTACTACAGGCGACGAACACTGAAGCTTTCTTT,CASSLLQATNTEAFF,TRBV5-5,TRBJ1-1,-,-
TGTGCCAGCAGCTTAATCGGGCGGTTTCTCGGGGAGCTGTTTTTT,CASSLIGRFLGELFF,TRBV7-9,TRBJ2-2,-,-
TGCAGCGTTGGTCCAACGGAGCAGTTCTTC,CSVGPTEQFF,TRBV29-1,TRBJ2-1,-,-
TGTGCCAGCAGAACAGGGGGATACAATGAGCAGTTCTTC,CASRTGGYNEQFF,TRBV27,TRBJ2-1,TRBD1,-
TGTGCCCTACAGGGGCGTAGGGGCTATGGCTACACCTTC,CALQGRRGYGYTF,TRBV30,TRBJ1-2,TRBD1,-
TGTGCCAGCAGTTACTCGAGCGGGAGGTCTATCTACGAGCAGTACTTC,CASSYSSGRSIYEQYF,TRBV6-5,TRBJ2-7,TRBD2,-
TGTGCCAGCAGCTCAGAGGGCTATGGCTACACCTTC,CASSSEGYGYTF,TRBV5-6,TRBJ1-2,-,-
TGTGCCAGTAGCCTCGACAGGGGCACTGAAGCTTTCTTT,CASSLDRGTEAFF,TRBV19,TRBJ1-1,TRBD1,-
TGTGCCAGCAGGGGACAGGGCGAGCAGTACTTC,CASRGQGEQYF,TRBV2,TRBJ2-7,TRBD1,-
TGCGCCAGCAGTACAAGGGGCCCCACAGATACGCAGTATTTT,CASSTRGPTDTQYF,TRBV5-1,TRBJ2-3,-,-
TGTGCCAGTAGTATAGGTGACAGGGGGCTTAACGATGAGCAGTTCTTC,CASSIGDRGLNDEQFF,TRBV19,TRBJ2-1,TRBD1,-
TGTGCCAGCAGTGAAGGGGTGACAGGCTTAGGCTCCTACGAGCAGTACTTC,CASSEGVTGLGSYEQYF,TRBV2,TRBJ2-7,-,once
TGTGCCAGCAGCTATCGACAGGAAGGGTACGAGCAGTACTTC,CASSYRQEGYEQYF,TRBV5-8,TRBJ2-7,-,-
TGTGCCACCAGCAAAGCGGGATCTATCGATACGCAGTATTTT,CATSKAGSIDTQYF,TRBV15,TRBJ2-3,TRBD2,-
TGTGCCAGCAGTGACCTGGGTATGAATGAGCAGTTCTTC,CASSDLGMNEQFF,TRBV27,TRBJ2-1,-,-
TGTGCCAGCAGCTTGTGGGACAGGGAAGAAAAACTGTTTTTT,CASSLWDREEKLFF,TRBV5-6,TRBJ1-4,TRBD1,-
TGCGCCAGCAGTGAGGAAGGCAGAGAGTATCTGCCCCAGCATTTT,CASSEEGREYLPQHF,TRBV10-2,TRBJ1-5,-,once
TGCGCCAGCAGTGACGGGCTCATGAACACTGAAGCTTTCTTT,CASSDGLMNTEAFF,TRBV10-1,TRBJ1-1,-,-
TGCGCCAGCAGCTGGACCCTGGCTAGCGGGAGGTACGAGCAGTACTTC,CASSWTLASGRYEQYF,TRBV5-1,TRBJ2-7,TRBD2,-
TGTGCCAGCTCACTGGACCCATACCAGAAGGGCGCCCCAGAGACCCAGTACTTC,CASSLDPYQKGAPETQYF,TRBV18,TRBJ2-5,-,once
TGTGCCAGCAGCCCCCCCGGGACAGGGGACTATGGCTACACCTTC,CASSPPGTGDYGYTF,TRBV5-4,TRBJ1-2,TRBD1,-
TGTGCCAGCAAGTTGGGACTAGCCTACAATGAGCAGTTCTTC,CASKLGLAYNEQFF,TRBV28,TRBJ2-1,TRBD2,-
TGTGCCAGCAGCTCGGGACAGGGAGACCTCAATGAGCAGTTCTTC,CASSSGQGDLNEQFF,TRBV5-4,TRBJ2-1,TRBD1,-
TGTGCCTGGACCCCAATTAGCGGGGGCCCAGATACGCAGTATTTT,CAWTPISGGPDTQYF,TRBV30,TRBJ2-3,TRBD2,-
TGTGCCAGCAGCCAGGCAGGGGGATGGGCGGCTTTCTTT,CASSQAGGWAAFF,TRBV14,TRBJ1-1,TRBD1,-
TGTGCCAGCTCCCAACCCCGGAGAGGTTGCACAGATACGCAGTATTTT,CASSQPRRGCTDTQYF,TRBV21-1,TRBJ2-3,-,-
TGTGCCAGCTACAACGGGAGACCCCAAGAGACCCAGTACTTC,CASYNGRPQETQYF,TRBV2,TRBJ2-5,-,-